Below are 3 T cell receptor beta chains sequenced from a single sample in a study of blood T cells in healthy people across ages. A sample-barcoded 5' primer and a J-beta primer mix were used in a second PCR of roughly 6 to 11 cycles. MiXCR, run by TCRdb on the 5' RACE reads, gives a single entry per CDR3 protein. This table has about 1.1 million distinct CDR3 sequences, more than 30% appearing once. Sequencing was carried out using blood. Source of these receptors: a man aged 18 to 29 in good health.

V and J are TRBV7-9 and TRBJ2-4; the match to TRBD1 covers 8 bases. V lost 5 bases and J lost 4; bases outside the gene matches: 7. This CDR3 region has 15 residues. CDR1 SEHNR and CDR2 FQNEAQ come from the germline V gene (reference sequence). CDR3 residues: CASSATGGMKNIQYF. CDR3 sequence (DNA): TGTGCCAGCAGCGCCACAGGGGGAATGAAAAACATTCAGTACTTC.

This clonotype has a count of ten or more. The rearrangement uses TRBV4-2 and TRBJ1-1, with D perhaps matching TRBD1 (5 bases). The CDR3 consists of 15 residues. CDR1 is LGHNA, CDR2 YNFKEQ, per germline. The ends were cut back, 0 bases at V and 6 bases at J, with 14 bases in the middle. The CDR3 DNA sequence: TGTGCCAGCAGCCAAGAGGGGCGCCAGGCCCCTGAAGCTTTCTTT. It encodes CASSQEGRQAPEAFF.

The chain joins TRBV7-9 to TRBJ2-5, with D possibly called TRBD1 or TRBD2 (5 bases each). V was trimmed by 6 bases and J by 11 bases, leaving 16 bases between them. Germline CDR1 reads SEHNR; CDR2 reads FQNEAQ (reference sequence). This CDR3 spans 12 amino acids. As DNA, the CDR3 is TGTGCCAGCAGTTCGGGACCCAATGAGCAGTACTTC. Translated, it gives CASSSGPNEQYF.